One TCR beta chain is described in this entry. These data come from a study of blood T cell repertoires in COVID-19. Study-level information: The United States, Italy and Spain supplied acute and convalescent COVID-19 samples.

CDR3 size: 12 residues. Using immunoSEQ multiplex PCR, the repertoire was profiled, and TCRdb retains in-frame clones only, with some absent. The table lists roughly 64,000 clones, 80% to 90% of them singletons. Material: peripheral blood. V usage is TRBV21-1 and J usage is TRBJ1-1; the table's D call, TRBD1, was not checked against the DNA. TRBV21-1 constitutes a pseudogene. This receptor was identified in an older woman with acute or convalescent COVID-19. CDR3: CASSKVQTEAFF. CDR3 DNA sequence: TGTGCCAGCAGCAAAGTACAGACTGAAGCTTTCTTT.